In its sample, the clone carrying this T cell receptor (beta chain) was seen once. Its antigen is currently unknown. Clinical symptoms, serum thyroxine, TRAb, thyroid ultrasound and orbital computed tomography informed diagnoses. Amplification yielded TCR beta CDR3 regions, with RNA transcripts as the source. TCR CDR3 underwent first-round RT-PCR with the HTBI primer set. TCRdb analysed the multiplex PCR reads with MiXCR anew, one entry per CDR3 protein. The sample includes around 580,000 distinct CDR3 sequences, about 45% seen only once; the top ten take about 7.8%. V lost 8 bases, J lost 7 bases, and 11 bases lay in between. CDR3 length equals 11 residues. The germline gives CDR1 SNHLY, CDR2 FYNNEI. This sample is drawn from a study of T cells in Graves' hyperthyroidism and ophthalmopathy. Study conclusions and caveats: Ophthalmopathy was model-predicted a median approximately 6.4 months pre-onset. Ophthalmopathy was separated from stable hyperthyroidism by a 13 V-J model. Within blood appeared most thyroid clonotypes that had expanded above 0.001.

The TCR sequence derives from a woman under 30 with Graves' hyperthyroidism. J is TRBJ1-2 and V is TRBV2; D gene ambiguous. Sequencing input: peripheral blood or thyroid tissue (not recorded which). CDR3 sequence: CASGGFPGYTF. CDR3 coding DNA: TGTGCCAGCGGTGGGTTTCCTGGCTACACCTTC.